This TCR beta chain is drawn from a study of blood T cell repertoires in COVID-19. Study overall: Samples came from the United States, Italy and Spain, spanning acute and convalescent COVID-19. PBMCs, B-cell-depleted T cells, or T cells were the source of the cDNA or gDNA that made up the material.

Original handling: Researchers report that nucleated cell counts were estimated from reference gene primer amplification. TCRdb keeps only in-frame clones here, not all; method: immunoSEQ multiplex PCR. Clone size and the V and J calls come from that table; the DNA yielded D and trimming. The repertoire includes a few hundred thousand clones, 85% of them detected once, and 3.5% to 4% sits in the top ten. The ends were cut back, 4 bases at V and 5 bases at J, with 4 bases in the middle. Per germline, CDR1 KGHDR and CDR2 SFDVKD. The CDR3 is made up of 11 amino acids. The sample taken for sequencing was peripheral blood. The receptor was isolated from a woman under 30 with acute or convalescent COVID-19. The chain employs TRBV24-1 and TRBJ2-5; no firm D call. CDR3 loop: CATSERETQYF. The CDR3 DNA reads TGTGCCACCAGTGAGAGGGAGACCCAGTACTTC.